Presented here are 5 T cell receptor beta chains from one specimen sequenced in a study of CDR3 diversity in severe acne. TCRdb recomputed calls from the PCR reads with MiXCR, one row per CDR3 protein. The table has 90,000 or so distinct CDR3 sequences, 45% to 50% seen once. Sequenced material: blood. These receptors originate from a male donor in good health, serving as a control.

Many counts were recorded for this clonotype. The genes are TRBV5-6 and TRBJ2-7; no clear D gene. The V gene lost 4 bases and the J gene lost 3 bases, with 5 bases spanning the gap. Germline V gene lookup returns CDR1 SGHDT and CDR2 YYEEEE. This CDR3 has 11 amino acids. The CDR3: CASSRHYEQYF. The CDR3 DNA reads TGTGCCAGCAGCCGCCACTACGAGCAGTACTTC.

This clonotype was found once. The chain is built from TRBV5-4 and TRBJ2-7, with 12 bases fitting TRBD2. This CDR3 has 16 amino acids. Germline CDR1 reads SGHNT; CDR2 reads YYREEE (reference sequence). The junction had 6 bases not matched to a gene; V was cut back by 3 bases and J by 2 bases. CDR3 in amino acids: CASSSPRLAGAYEQYF. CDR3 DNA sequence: TGTGCCAGCAGCTCGCCAAGACTAGCGGGGGCCTACGAGCAGTACTTC.

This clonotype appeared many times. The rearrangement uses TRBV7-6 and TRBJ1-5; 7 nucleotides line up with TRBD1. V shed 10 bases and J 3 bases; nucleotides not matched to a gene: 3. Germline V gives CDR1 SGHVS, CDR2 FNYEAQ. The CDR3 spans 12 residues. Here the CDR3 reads CAIGTVNQPQHF. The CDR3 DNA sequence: TGTGCCATCGGGACAGTCAATCAGCCCCAGCATTTT.

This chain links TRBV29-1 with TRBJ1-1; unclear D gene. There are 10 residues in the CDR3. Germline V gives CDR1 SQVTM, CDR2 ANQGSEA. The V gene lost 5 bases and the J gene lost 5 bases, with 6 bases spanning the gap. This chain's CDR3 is CSVRNTEAFF. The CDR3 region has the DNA TGCAGCGTTCGGAATACTGAAGCTTTCTTT.

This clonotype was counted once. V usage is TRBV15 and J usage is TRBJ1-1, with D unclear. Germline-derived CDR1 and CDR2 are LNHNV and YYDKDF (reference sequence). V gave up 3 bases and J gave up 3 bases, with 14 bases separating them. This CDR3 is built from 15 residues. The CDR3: CATSSYGFSDTEAFF. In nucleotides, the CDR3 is TGTGCCACCAGCAGTTACGGATTCTCAGACACTGAAGCTTTCTTT.